This record looks at one TCR beta chain sequence and its context. Per the study methods: Estimation of nucleated cell counts relied on the amplification of reference gene primers. Clones were read by immunoSEQ multiplex PCR, and TCRdb kept only the in-frame ones, dropping some. V and J calls and clone size are copied from that table; D and trimming were computed from the DNA. The sample carries around 300,000 clones, about 90% recorded once. The CDR3 is made up of 15 amino acids. Germline V gives CDR1 MDHEN, CDR2 SYDVKM. Trimming took 6 bases from V and 2 from J; bases not matched to a gene: 4. The data are from a study of blood T cell repertoires in COVID-19. Across the whole study: COVID-19 samples, acute and convalescent, were from the United States, Italy and Spain.

Participants were aged about 18 to 89 years from approximately 25 US areas. This TCR came from a man aged 25 to 40 who had recovered from COVID-19. Sequenced sample: PBMCs or T cells enriched from blood (not recorded which). V and J are TRBV28 and TRBJ1-4, with TRBD1 matching over 9 bases. This CDR3 reads CASRDTGGTNEKLFF. The CDR3, as DNA: TGTGCCAGCAGGGATACAGGGGGCACTAATGAAAAACTGTTTTTT.